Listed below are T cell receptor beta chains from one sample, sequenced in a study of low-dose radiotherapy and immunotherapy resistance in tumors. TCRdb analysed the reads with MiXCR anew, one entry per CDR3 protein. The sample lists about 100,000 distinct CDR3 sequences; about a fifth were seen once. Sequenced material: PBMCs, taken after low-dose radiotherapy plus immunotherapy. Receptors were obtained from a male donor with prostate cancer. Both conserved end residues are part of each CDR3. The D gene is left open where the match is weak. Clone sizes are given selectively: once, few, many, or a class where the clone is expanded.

CDR3: CASSARQGRYTDTQYF
DNA: TGCGCCAGCAGCGCTCGACAGGGGCGATACACAGATACGCAGTATTTT
D: TRBD1
J: TRBJ2-3
V: TRBV5-1
size: .

CDR3: CASSPTGNYYEQYF
DNA: TGTGCCAGCAGCCCCACAGGGAACTACTACGAGCAGTACTTC
D: .
J: TRBJ2-7
V: TRBV11-2
size: many

CDR3: CASSGDRGTYNEQFF
DNA: TGTGCCAGCAGCGGGGACAGGGGGACCTACAATGAGCAGTTCTTC
D: TRBD1
J: TRBJ2-1
V: TRBV2
size: many

CDR3: CASSSRGLYQPQHF
DNA: TGTGCCAGCAGTTCCAGGGGCCTCTATCAGCCCCAGCATTTT
D: .
J: TRBJ1-5
V: TRBV28
size: .

CDR3: CASSPPGTSGGHTQYF
DNA: TGCGCCAGCAGTCCCCCCGGGACTAGCGGGGGTCATACGCAGTATTTT
D: TRBD2
J: TRBJ2-3
V: TRBV23-1
size: many

CDR3: CAWSPGTNGETQYF
DNA: TGTGCCTGGAGTCCCGGGACCAACGGGGAGACCCAGTACTTC
D: .
J: TRBJ2-5
V: TRBV30
size: .

CDR3: CASSREGVNYEQYF
DNA: TGTGCCAGCAGCCGGGAAGGGGTGAATTACGAGCAGTACTTC
D: .
J: TRBJ2-7
V: TRBV3-1
size: many

CDR3: CAWSGATGNIQYF
DNA: TGTGCCTGGAGTGGGGCGACGGGAAACATTCAGTACTTC
D: .
J: TRBJ2-4
V: TRBV30
size: many

CDR3: CASSSPVEPPKNTDTQYF
DNA: TGCGCCAGCAGCTCCCCAGTCGAGCCACCTAAGAACACAGATACGCAGTATTTT
D: .
J: TRBJ2-3
V: TRBV5-1
size: many

CDR3: CASSVDHGRRYGYTF
DNA: TGTGCCAGCAGCGTAGACCACGGCAGACGCTATGGCTACACCTTC
D: .
J: TRBJ1-2
V: TRBV9
size: .

CDR3: CASSSVSGASGVTGELFF
DNA: TGTGCCAGCAGTTCAGTGTCTGGGGCTAGCGGGGTCACCGGGGAGCTGTTTTTT
D: TRBD2
J: TRBJ2-2
V: TRBV27
size: many

CDR3: CASSHTRELEQFF
DNA: TGCGCCAGCAGCCATACTAGAGAGCTTGAGCAGTTCTTC
D: .
J: TRBJ2-1
V: TRBV4-1
size: many

CDR3: CSVEDIQGQGYNEQFF
DNA: TGCAGCGTTGAAGATATTCAGGGACAGGGATACAATGAGCAGTTCTTC
D: TRBD1
J: TRBJ2-1
V: TRBV29-1
size: once

CDR3: CASSETGENTEAFF
DNA: TGTGCCAGCAGCGAAACAGGGGAGAACACTGAAGCTTTCTTT
D: TRBD1
J: TRBJ1-1
V: TRBV7-9
size: .

CDR3: CASSPQTGTGELFF
DNA: TGCGCCAGCAGCCCTCAGACAGGAACCGGGGAGCTGTTTTTT
D: .
J: TRBJ2-2
V: TRBV5-1
size: many

CDR3: CASRGLLAGGYNEQFF
DNA: TGTGCCAGCAGGGGACTTCTCGCGGGGGGATACAATGAGCAGTTCTTC
D: TRBD2
J: TRBJ2-1
V: TRBV6-2/TRBV6-3
size: .

CDR3: CSASLASGGYEQYF
DNA: TGCAGTGCGTCCCTGGCGAGCGGGGGCTACGAGCAGTACTTC
D: TRBD2
J: TRBJ2-7
V: TRBV20-1
size: few

CDR3: CASRNPGQPYEQYF
DNA: TGTGCCAGTAGAAATCCGGGACAGCCCTACGAGCAGTACTTC
D: TRBD1
J: TRBJ2-7
V: TRBV19
size: many

CDR3: CASSGAGGRWVTQYF
DNA: TGTGCCAGCTCTGGAGCGGGTGGGCGCTGGGTGACCCAGTACTTC
D: .
J: TRBJ2-5
V: TRBV7-8
size: many

CDR3: CASSVALISVLGGYTF
DNA: TGTGCCAGCAGTGTAGCCTTAATATCCGTCCTGGGGGGCTACACCTTC
D: .
J: TRBJ1-2
V: TRBV12-3/TRBV12-4
size: many